This is a list of T cell receptor beta chains from one sample in a study of T cell responses to AZD1222 COVID-19 vaccine. This table comes from immunoSEQ multiplex PCR, and its TCRdb copy is limited to in-frame clones, with some not included. Of about 150,000 clones in the sample, 90% are singletons; the top ten hold less than 1.6%. The sequences come from peripheral blood, collected 28 days after the second AZD1222 dose. All receptors derive from an adult who received the AZD1222 COVID-19 vaccine. The CDR3 runs from the conserved cysteine through the conserved F or W. A D gene is named only where the DNA matches it firmly. For some rows the clone size is stated as once, few or many, or as a class when expanded; others skip it.

v_gene	j_gene	d_gene	abundance	CDR3nt	CDR3aa
TRBV7-3	TRBJ2-1	-	-	TGTGCCAGCAGCTCCACGAATGATTACAATGAGCAGTTCTTC	CASSSTNDYNEQFF
TRBV24-1	TRBJ2-2	-	-	TGTGCCACCAGCCCACGGACTCCCACCGGGGAGCTGTTTTTT	CATSPRTPTGELFF
TRBV30	TRBJ1-2	-	-	TGTGCCTGCTTACTCAAGGCCTGGGATGGCTACACCTTC	CACLLKAWDGYTF
TRBV5-1	TRBJ1-2	-	-	TGCGCCAGCAGCTCCGGGACTGATGGCTACACCTTC	CASSSGTDGYTF
TRBV7-2	TRBJ2-5	-	-	TGTGCCAGCGGGGTCGGGGGTGATCAAGAGACCCAGTACTTC	CASGVGGDQETQYF
TRBV2	TRBJ1-5	-	-	TGTGCCAGCAGCAACAGTTATAGCAATCAGCCCCAGCATTTT	CASSNSYSNQPQHF
TRBV14	TRBJ2-6	-	-	TGTGCCAGCAGCCATGGGCCCAACGTCCTGACTTTC	CASSHGPNVLTF
TRBV20-1	TRBJ2-7	TRBD2	few	TGCAGTGCCAGTAGCGGGAAAGCGGCTTCGTTCGAGCAGTACTTC	CSASSGKAASFEQYF
TRBV24-1	TRBJ2-2	-	-	TGTGCCACCAGTGATTTGAGCCGGAACACCGGGGAGCTGTTTTTT	CATSDLSRNTGELFF
TRBV2	TRBJ2-1	TRBD1	-	TGTGCCAGCAGTGAACCCGGGACAGGGGACAATGAGCAGTTCTTC	CASSEPGTGDNEQFF
TRBV4-1	TRBJ2-7	-	few	TGCGCCAGCAGCCAAGACCTCGCCTACGAGCAGTACTTC	CASSQDLAYEQYF
TRBV9	TRBJ1-4	-	-	TGTGCCAGCAGCGTAGCTCCAACTAATGAAAAACTGTTTTTT	CASSVAPTNEKLFF
TRBV27	TRBJ1-1	TRBD1	-	TGTGCCAGCAGTTCCTGGACAGGGAACACTGAAGCTTTCTTT	CASSSWTGNTEAFF
TRBV4-2	TRBJ1-3	-	-	TGTGCCAGCAGCCCACCGGAATTAAGAAACACCATATATTTT	CASSPPELRNTIYF
TRBV6-4	TRBJ2-1	TRBD1	-	TGTGCCAGCAGTGAAGGGACAGGGGCCTCCAATGAGCAGTTCTTC	CASSEGTGASNEQFF
TRBV30	TRBJ1-6	TRBD1	-	TGTGCCTGGAGTGTATTGGGCACAGGGGGTTCTTCACCCCTCCACTTT	CAWSVLGTGGSSPLHF
TRBV6-2/TRBV6-3	TRBJ2-5	-	-	TGTGCCAGCAGTTACGGCATGACCGAAGAGACCCAGTACTTC	CASSYGMTEETQYF
TRBV6-5	TRBJ2-1	-	-	TGTGCCAGCAGTTATGAGCGAGACTCCTACAATGAGCAGTTCTTC	CASSYERDSYNEQFF
TRBV30	TRBJ1-5	-	-	TGTGCCTGGAGTTCCGGCAATGGGCAGTTACAGCCCCAGCATTTT	CAWSSGNGQLQPQHF
TRBV5-5	TRBJ1-2	TRBD1	once	TGTGCCAGCAGGGGACAGGCTGGCTATGGCTACACCTTC	CASRGQAGYGYTF
TRBV2	TRBJ1-5	-	-	TGTGCCAGCAGTGAAGGGGTATATCAATGGCCCCAGCATTTT	CASSEGVYQWPQHF
TRBV9	TRBJ1-1	-	-	TGTGCCAGCACGTCAGGGTCTGTGATCACTGAAGCTTTCTTT	CASTSGSVITEAFF
TRBV29-1	TRBJ2-5	TRBD1	-	TGCAGCGTTGACAAGACAGGGCTGGAGACCCAGTACTTC	CSVDKTGLETQYF
TRBV7-9	TRBJ2-1	TRBD2	once	TGTGCCAGCAGCCCTAGCGGGAGGGCCTCAGGAGATGAGCAGTTCTTC	CASSPSGRASGDEQFF
TRBV9	TRBJ2-1	TRBD1	-	TGTGCCAGCAGCGTCCAGACAGGGGGGCAGAATGAGCAGTTCTTC	CASSVQTGGQNEQFF
TRBV15	TRBJ1-2	-	-	TGTGCCACCAGCAGGTACTCCTGGATTAACTATGGCTACACCTTC	CATSRYSWINYGYTF
TRBV5-1	TRBJ1-1	-	-	TGCGCCAGCAGCTTAGACGGGCCCATGAACACTGAAGCTTTCTTT	CASSLDGPMNTEAFF
TRBV5-1	TRBJ1-2	-	-	TGCGCCAGCAGCTCTTCGGACTATGGCTACACCTTC	CASSSSDYGYTF
TRBV7-9	TRBJ1-4	-	-	TGTGCCAGCAGCTTATCCCAGGGATCTAATGAAAAACTGTTTTTT	CASSLSQGSNEKLFF
TRBV9	TRBJ1-2	-	-	TGTGCCAGCAGCGTAGAGTGGGGGAACTATGGCTACACCTTC	CASSVEWGNYGYTF
TRBV5-1	TRBJ2-7	TRBD2	few	TGCGCCAGCAGCCTCGGACTAGCGGGATACTCCCTCTATAAGGAGCAGTACTTC	CASSLGLAGYSLYKEQYF
TRBV7-6	TRBJ1-3	-	-	TGTGCCAGCAGCTCCACACCGCCCGGCTCTGGAAACACCATATATTTT	CASSSTPPGSGNTIYF
TRBV3-1/TRBV3-2	TRBJ1-6	TRBD1	few	TGTGCCAGCAGCCAATTCGGGGGACAGGGTAATTCACCCCTCCACTTT	CASSQFGGQGNSPLHF
TRBV9	TRBJ1-4	TRBD1	-	TGTGCCAGCAGCGGCGAACAGGGGTGGGATGAAAAACTGTTTTTT	CASSGEQGWDEKLFF
TRBV30	TRBJ1-2	-	-	TGTGCCTGGAGTAGACAGAGCTATGGCTACACCTTC	CAWSRQSYGYTF
TRBV3-1/TRBV3-2	TRBJ2-4	-	-	TGTGCCAGCAGCCAAGAAATTGAAAACATTCAGTACTTC	CASSQEIENIQYF
TRBV4-1	TRBJ2-4	-	-	TGCGCCAGCAGCTTGGTGTCGGCCAAAAACATTCAGTACTTC	CASSLVSAKNIQYF